The 30 T cell receptor beta chains below come from one sample, sequenced in a study of T cell responses to AZD1222 COVID-19 vaccine. Assay: immunoSEQ multiplex PCR; the TCRdb copy retains only in-frame clones and omits some. The data hold over 75,000 clones, with approximately 85% observed a single time. The sequencing used peripheral blood, collected 28 days after the second AZD1222 dose. The source is an adult who received the AZD1222 COVID-19 vaccine.

V is TRBV3-1 (or the pseudogene TRBV3-2) and J is TRBJ1-3; 8 bases are a match to TRBD1. Germline assignment: CDR1 LGHDT and CDR2 YNNKEL (reference sequence). CDR3 length: 15 residues. The junction had 6 bases not matched to a gene; V was cut back by 4 bases and J by 4 bases. CDR3 residues: CASSPRDRPGNTIYF. In DNA form, the CDR3 reads TGTGCCAGCAGCCCGCGGGACAGGCCGGGAAACACCATATATTTT.

This chain joins TRBV13 and TRBJ1-1; D is perhaps TRBD1 (6 bases). The V end lost 2 bases, the J end lost 1 base, and 11 bases lay between the germline ends. The CDR3 extends over 15 amino acids. Germline CDR1 PRHDT, CDR2 FYEKMQ (reference sequence). The CDR3 DNA follows: TGTGCCAGCAGCTTAAGGGGGGGGAAGAACACTGAAGCTTTCTTT. Translation gives CASSLRGGKNTEAFF.

The chain joins TRBV2 to TRBJ1-3, with D hard to call. From germline, CDR1 is SNHLY and CDR2 FYNNEI. CDR3 length equals 15 residues. The V and J ends lost 1 base and 3 bases respectively, with 10 bases between them. The CDR3 nucleotides read TGTGCCAGCAGTGAAGAGGCGTCGGGTGGAAACACCATATATTTT. Amino acids: CASSEEASGGNTIYF.

This rearrangement joins TRBV4-3 to TRBJ2-4; 8 bases align to TRBD2. Germline values: CDR1 LGHNA, CDR2 YSLEER. This CDR3 spans 16 amino acids. The junction had 5 bases not matched to a gene; V was cut back by 1 base and J by 3 bases. CDR3 region: CASSQARGGGKNIQYF. The CDR3 DNA is TGCGCCAGCAGCCAAGCCCGGGGGGGAGGCAAAAACATTCAGTACTTC.

The chain uses TRBV29-1 and TRBJ2-2; TRBD1 or TRBD2 may be the D gene (5 bases each). V lost 5 bases and J 7 bases, leaving 11 bases between the germline ends. The length of the CDR3 is 12 residues. Germline CDR1 reads SQVTM; CDR2 reads ANQGSEA. The CDR3 loop is CSVLGDGGELFF. As DNA, the CDR3 is TGCAGCGTTCTTGGGGACGGCGGGGAGCTGTTTTTT.

V gene TRBV2 combines with J gene TRBJ2-2; TRBD1 matches 12 bases. Germline V gene sequence: CDR1 SNHLY, CDR2 FYNNEI. Trimming removed 6 bases from V and 15 bases from J; junction bases left unmatched: 14. CDR3 length equals 15 residues. The CDR3 loop is CASSIARGTGGELFF. The CDR3 DNA sequence: TGTGCCAGCAGCATCGCTAGAGGGACAGGGGGCGAGTTGTTTTTT.

This sequence joins TRBV19 and TRBJ1-5; 8 nucleotides agree with TRBD1. The CDR3 runs to 19 residues. Trimming cost V 4 bases and J 0 bases; bases outside gene matches: 14. Germline V gives CDR1 LNHDA, CDR2 SQIVND (reference sequence). This CDR3 is CASSRRTGSSGASNQPQHF. The CDR3 region has the DNA TGTGCCAGTAGTAGAAGGACAGGGAGTTCAGGGGCTAGCAATCAGCCCCAGCATTTT.

The chain couples TRBV29-1 to TRBJ1-2, with D maybe TRBD1 (6 bases). Germline V gene sequence: CDR1 SQVTM, CDR2 ANQGSEA. The CDR3 totals 11 residues. Trimming left V 5 bases short and J 6 bases short, with 10 bases between. The CDR3 reads CSVTGSHGYTF. DNA of the CDR3: TGCAGCGTTACAGGGAGTCATGGCTACACCTTC.

This clone was detected only once. The V gene is TRBV28, the J gene TRBJ1-4, with TRBD1 identical over 8 bases. The CDR3 has 17 amino acids. The V gene end was trimmed by 3 bases and the J gene end by 0 bases; junction bases not matched to a gene: 6. Germline V gene lookup returns CDR1 MDHEN and CDR2 SYDVKM. The CDR3 nucleotides are TGTGCCAGCAGTTTGTGGACAGGGCTTGCAACTAATGAAAAACTGTTTTTT. Translation: CASSLWTGLATNEKLFF.

This chain connects TRBV14 to TRBJ2-7, with TRBD1 identical over 7 bases. J was trimmed by 6 bases and V by 3 bases; bases with no gene match: 2. CDR1 and CDR2 from the germline V gene are SGHDN and FVKESK. This CDR3 contains 12 residues. CDR3 amino acids: CASSQGQTEQYF. The CDR3 DNA is TGTGCCAGCAGCCAGGGACAGACCGAGCAGTACTTC.

V is TRBV15 and J is TRBJ1-4, with 9 bases matching TRBD1. This CDR3 has 16 residues. The germline gives CDR1 LNHNV, CDR2 YYDKDF (reference sequence). The ends lost 4 bases at V and 4 bases at J; junction bases unmatched: 7. CDR3 nucleotides: TGTGCCACCAGCAAAAACCGGGACAGGGATAATGAAAAACTGTTTTTT. It encodes CATSKNRDRDNEKLFF.

The rearrangement links TRBV7-2 to TRBJ1-1, with TRBD1 as a possible D gene (6 bases). Germline V gives CDR1 SGHTA, CDR2 FQGNSA. CDR3 length: 13 residues. Trimming stripped 5 bases from V and 4 bases from J, with 11 bases between. The CDR3 region is CASSAQGSTEAFF. CDR3 coding DNA: TGTGCCAGCAGCGCCCAGGGGAGCACTGAAGCTTTCTTT.

There are a few counts of this clone. The rearrangement links TRBV4-2 to TRBJ2-1; 11 bases line up with TRBD2. J gave up 8 bases and V 1 base, and 7 bases lay outside the gene matches. Germline CDR1 and CDR2: LGHNA and YNFKEQ. This CDR3 contains 16 residues. The CDR3 DNA reads TGTGCCAGCAGCCAAGGACTAGCGGGACGGAGCGATGAGCAGTTCTTC. Protein sequence: CASSQGLAGRSDEQFF.

The chain joins TRBV11-2 to TRBJ1-6, with D possibly matching TRBD1 (5 bases). Looked up from germline, CDR1 is SGHAT and CDR2 is FQNNGV. This CDR3 region has 11 residues. Trimming pared 5 bases from V and 15 bases from J, leaving 11 bases between. CDR3 sequence (DNA): TGTGCCAGCAGCCCGGGACTTGTCCTCCACTTT. It encodes CASSPGLVLHF.

The rearrangement uses TRBV7-8 and TRBJ2-7; a possible D gene is TRBD2 (6 bases). CDR3 length: 15 residues. From germline, CDR1 is SGHVS and CDR2 FQNEAQ. V was clipped by 5 bases and J by 2 bases, with 16 bases between them. DNA for the CDR3: TGTGCCAGCAGCCCAGGAGGGGATTCCACCTACGAGCAGTACTTC. This gives the protein CASSPGGDSTYEQYF.

This chain links TRBV6-1 with TRBJ2-7, with D maybe TRBD1 (5 bases). Germline V gene data show CDR1 as MNHNS and CDR2 as SASEGT. Trimming shortened V by 3 bases and J by 12 bases, and 15 bases separated the two germline ends. This CDR3 has 12 amino acids. CDR3: CASSDPRQGWYF. The CDR3 nucleotides are TGTGCCAGCAGTGACCCCCGGCAGGGTTGGTACTTC.

This clone is deemed medium-sized. This chain connects TRBV19 to TRBJ1-2; 10 positions agree with TRBD1. This CDR3 has 15 amino acids. Unmatched junction bases numbered 6, after V lost 6 bases and J lost 2 bases. Per the germline V gene, CDR1 is LNHDA and CDR2 is SQIVND (reference sequence). Here the CDR3 reads CASRPTGQGNYGYTF. The CDR3 DNA follows: TGTGCCAGTAGGCCGACGGGACAGGGGAACTATGGCTACACCTTC.

The gene calls are TRBV5-8 and TRBJ1-3; D gene ambiguous. V shed 4 bases and J shed 3 bases, with 23 bases lying between them. Germline V gene sequence: CDR1 SGHTS, CDR2 YDEGEE. CDR3 size: 18 residues. The chain's CDR3 is CASSLYTRSAEYGNTIYF. The CDR3 DNA follows: TGTGCCAGCAGCCTATACACAAGGTCCGCCGAATATGGAAACACCATATATTTT.

The chain uses TRBV30 and TRBJ2-1; D possibly matches TRBD1 or TRBD2 (5 bases each). Trimming took off 0 bases at V and 8 bases at J, with 14 bases between the two ends. In germline, CDR1 is GTSNPN, CDR2 SVGIG (reference sequence). The CDR3 is 14 amino acids. The CDR3 DNA is TGTGCCTGGAGTGTATCGGGGCCTGACGATGAGCAGTTCTTC. Encoded protein: CAWSVSGPDDEQFF.

The V call is TRBV7-2, the J call TRBJ2-2; D is unresolved. CDR1 is SGHTA and CDR2 is FQGNSA in the germline V gene. The CDR3 has 16 residues. V was cut by 1 base and J by 2 bases, with 11 bases left in between. CDR3 protein: CASSLVSSLNTGELFF. The CDR3 DNA reads as TGTGCCAGCAGCTTAGTATCCTCGCTAAACACCGGGGAGCTGTTTTTT.

The rearrangement joins TRBV2 to TRBJ2-1, with D possibly TRBD1 on 7 matching bases. V shed 7 bases and J shed 2 bases, with 12 bases lying between them. CDR1 is SNHLY, CDR2 FYNNEI, per germline. This CDR3 is built from 14 residues. The CDR3 nucleotides are TGTGCCAGCACTGGAGGGGGCCCCTACAATGAGCAGTTCTTC. Translation gives CASTGGGPYNEQFF. The full variable domain, with the rest looked up from reference TRBV2 and TRBJ2-1, is EPEVTQTPSHQVTQMGQEVILRCVPISNHLYFYWYRQILGQKVEFLVSFYNNEISEKSEIFDDQFSVERPDGSNFTLKIRSTKLEDSAMYFCASTGGGPYNEQFFGPGTRLTVL.

This chain links TRBV6-2 or TRBV6-3 with TRBJ2-2; 8 nucleotides match TRBD1. V lost 6 bases and J lost 5; bases outside the gene matches: 5. This CDR3 spans 14 amino acids. Germline V gene lookup returns CDR1 MNHEY and CDR2 SVGEGT. This CDR3 reads CASSPGQETGELFF. For the CDR3, the DNA is TGTGCCAGCAGCCCGGGACAGGAGACCGGGGAGCTGTTTTTT.

V gene TRBV7-3 combines with J gene TRBJ2-1, with 7 nucleotides matching TRBD2. J was trimmed by 6 bases and V by 2 bases; bases with no gene match: 4. The CDR3 runs to 14 residues. The germline V gene has CDR1 SGHTA and CDR2 FQGTGA. CDR3 protein: CASSLSGGSNEQFF. CDR3 in DNA: TGTGCCAGCAGCTTATCGGGCGGGAGCAATGAGCAGTTCTTC.

Here the CDR3 reads CASSVLQGSNQPQHF. The CDR3 nucleotides read TGTGCCAGCAGTGTCCTACAGGGCAGCAATCAGCCCCAGCATTTT. The rearrangement links TRBV6-2 or TRBV6-3 to TRBJ1-5, with D perhaps matching TRBD1 (6 bases). Trimming left V 5 bases short and J 1 base short, with 12 bases between. The CDR3 is made up of 15 amino acids. Germline V gene lookup returns CDR1 MNHEY and CDR2 SVGEGT.

The chain employs TRBV11-2 and TRBJ2-7; D not certain. The length of the CDR3 is 17 residues. Germline lookup yields CDR1 SGHAT and CDR2 FQNNGV. Trimming pared 2 bases from V and 0 bases from J, leaving 17 bases between. For the CDR3, the DNA is TGTGCCAGCAGCTTACGTTTGGGTTTCAGGAGCTCCTACGAGCAGTACTTC. Its protein is CASSLRLGFRSSYEQYF.

V is TRBV6-1 and J is TRBJ2-7; D remains ambiguous. The CDR3 has 12 amino acids. V shed 6 bases and J shed 4 bases, with 10 bases lying between them. Germline V CDR1 and CDR2: MNHNS, SASEGT. The CDR3 DNA reads TGTGCCAGCAGAGACACACTTTACGAGCAGTACTTC. This sequence encodes CASRDTLYEQYF.

This chain joins TRBV28 and TRBJ1-2; tentatively, D is TRBD1 (6 bases). Germline V gene sequence: CDR1 MDHEN, CDR2 SYDVKM. The CDR3 is 14 residues long. The ends were cut back, 8 bases at V and 8 bases at J, with 21 bases in the middle. The CDR3 here is CASGTGRGAQGYTF. CDR3 nucleotide sequence: TGTGCCAGCGGGACGGGGCGGGGGGCCCAAGGCTACACCTTC.

V and J are TRBV30 and TRBJ1-4; no reliable D call. V was pared by 0 bases and J by 8 bases, with 7 bases between. The V gene's germline CDR1 is GTSNPN and CDR2 SVGIG (reference sequence). The CDR3 spans 12 residues. DNA for the CDR3: TGTGCCTGGAGTGTTGGAGGGGAAAAACTGTTTTTT. This sequence encodes CAWSVGGEKLFF.

This clone was counted once. V usage is TRBV25-1 and J usage is TRBJ1-4; D ambiguous. The CDR3 contains 12 residues. The V gene's germline CDR1 is MGHDK and CDR2 SYGVNS. Trimming pared 8 bases from V and 3 bases from J, leaving 7 bases between. DNA for the CDR3: TGTGCCAGCCGAGACCCTAATGAAAAACTGTTTTTT. Amino acid sequence: CASRDPNEKLFF.

This chain uses TRBV14 with TRBJ1-4; D not resolved. Between the trimmed V and J ends, which lost 1 base and 5 bases, there was a span of 8 bases. The CDR3 spans 14 residues. The germline V gene encodes CDR1 SGHDN and CDR2 FVKESK. DNA for the CDR3: TGTGCCAGCAGCCAAGCACTGTCGAATGAAAAACTGTTTTTT. Translation: CASSQALSNEKLFF.